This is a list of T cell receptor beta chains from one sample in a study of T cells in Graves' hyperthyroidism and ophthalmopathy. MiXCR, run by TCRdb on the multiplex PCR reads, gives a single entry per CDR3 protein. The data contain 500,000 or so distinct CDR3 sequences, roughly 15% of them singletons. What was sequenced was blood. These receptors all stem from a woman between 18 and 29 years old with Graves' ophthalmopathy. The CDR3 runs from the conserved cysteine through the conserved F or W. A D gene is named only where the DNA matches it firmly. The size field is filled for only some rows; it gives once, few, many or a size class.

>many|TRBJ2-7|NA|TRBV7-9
CASSWRGPYEQYF
TGTGCCAGCAGTTGGAGGGGTCCCTACGAGCAGTACTTC
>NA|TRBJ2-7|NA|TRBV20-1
CSARAGDPYEQYF
TGCAGTGCTAGAGCGGGGGACCCCTACGAGCAGTACTTC
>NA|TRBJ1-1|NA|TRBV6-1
CASRIQGWATEAFF
TGTGCCAGCAGAATTCAGGGGTGGGCCACTGAAGCTTTCTTT
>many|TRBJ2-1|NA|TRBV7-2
CASSFRGTEQFF
TGTGCCAGCAGCTTCAGAGGGACCGAGCAGTTCTTC
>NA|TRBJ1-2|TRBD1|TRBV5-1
CASSPRGQAATLGYTF
TGCGCCAGCAGCCCGCGCGGACAGGCGGCGACCTTAGGCTACACCTTC
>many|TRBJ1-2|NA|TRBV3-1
CASSQEVPPGYPRYGYTF
TGTGCCAGCAGCCAAGAGGTCCCCCCAGGGTATCCTCGGTATGGCTACACCTTC
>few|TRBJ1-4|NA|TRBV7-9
CASSLVNEKLFF
TGTGCCAGCAGCTTGGTCAATGAAAAACTGTTTTTT
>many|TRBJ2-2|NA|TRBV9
CASSVAPGELFF
TGTGCCAGCAGCGTAGCTCCCGGGGAGCTGTTTTTT
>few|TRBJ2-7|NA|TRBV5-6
CASISSGAATRPVLYEQYF
TGTGCCAGCATATCTTCCGGGGCGGCGACACGCCCTGTACTTTACGAGCAGTACTTC
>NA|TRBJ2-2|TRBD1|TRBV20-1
CSARSPHSEGAWDTGELFF
TGCAGTGCTAGATCGCCCCATAGCGAGGGGGCCTGGGACACCGGGGAGCTGTTTTTT
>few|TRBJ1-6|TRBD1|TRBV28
CASSARGVINSPLHF
TGTGCCAGCAGTGCCAGGGGGGTGATTAATTCACCCCTCCACTTT
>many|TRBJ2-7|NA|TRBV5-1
CASSLEAEFYEQYF
TGCGCCAGCAGCTTGGAGGCGGAGTTCTACGAGCAGTACTTC
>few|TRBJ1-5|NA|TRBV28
CASSLVAGNLLQPQHF
TGTGCCAGCAGTTTAGTCGCAGGTAATCTTCTTCAGCCCCAGCATTTT
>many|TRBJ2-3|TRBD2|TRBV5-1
CASSSGTSGSPDTQYF
TGCGCCAGCAGCTCCGGGACTAGCGGGAGCCCAGATACGCAGTATTTT
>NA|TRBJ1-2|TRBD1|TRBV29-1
CSVESFHRGKGYGYTF
TGCAGCGTTGAATCATTCCACAGGGGAAAGGGCTATGGCTACACCTTC
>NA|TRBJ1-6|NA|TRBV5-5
CASSLASGGSYNSPLHF
TGTGCCAGCAGCTTGGCGTCGGGGGGCTCCTATAATTCACCCCTCCACTTT